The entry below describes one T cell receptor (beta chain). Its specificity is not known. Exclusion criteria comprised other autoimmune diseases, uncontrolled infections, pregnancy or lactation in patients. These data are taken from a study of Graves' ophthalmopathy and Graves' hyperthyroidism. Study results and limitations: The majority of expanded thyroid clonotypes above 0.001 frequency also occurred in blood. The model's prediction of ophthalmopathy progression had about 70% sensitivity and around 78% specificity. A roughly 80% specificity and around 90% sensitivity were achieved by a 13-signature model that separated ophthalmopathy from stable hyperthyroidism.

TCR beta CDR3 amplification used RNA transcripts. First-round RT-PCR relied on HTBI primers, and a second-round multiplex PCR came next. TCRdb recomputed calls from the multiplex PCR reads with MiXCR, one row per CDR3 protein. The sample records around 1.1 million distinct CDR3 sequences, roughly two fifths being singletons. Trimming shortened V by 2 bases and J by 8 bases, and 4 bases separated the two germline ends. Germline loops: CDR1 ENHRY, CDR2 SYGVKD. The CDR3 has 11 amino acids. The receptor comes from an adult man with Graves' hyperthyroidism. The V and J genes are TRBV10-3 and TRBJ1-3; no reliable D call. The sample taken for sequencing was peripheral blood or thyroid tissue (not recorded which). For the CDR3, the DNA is TGTGCCATCAGTGAGGTCTACACCATATATTTT. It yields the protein CAISEVYTIYF.